This entry lists 31 T cell receptor beta chains sequenced from one sample in a study of T-cell memory formation after mild COVID-19. TCRdb itself ran the 5' RACE reads through MiXCR, one entry per CDR3 protein. Here the sample spans 580,000 or so distinct CDR3 sequences, around 15% being singletons. Sequencing input: PBMCs or a T cell subset sorted from them (not recorded which). The receptors derive from an adult woman who had mild COVID-19 (a few samples of this study predate the infection). Cell type and time point are not known.

A remark on this clonotype: This CDR3 fails to terminate in the conserved phenylalanine or tryptophan, so it likely reflects a read error. The J gene is TRBJ2-4, the V gene TRBV5-5; D remains unclear. Germline lookup yields CDR1 SGHKS and CDR2 YYEKEE (reference sequence). The CDR3 is 14 amino acids. Trimming pared 1 base from V and 7 bases from J, leaving 12 bases between. CDR3 sequence reads: CASSLMDPPNIQYL. In DNA form, the CDR3 reads TGTGCCAGCAGCTTGATGGACCCGCCGAACATTCAGTACTTG.

The chain links TRBV7-6 to TRBJ2-7; weak D call: TRBD1 (7 bases). Trimming took off 5 bases at V and 7 bases at J, with 15 bases between the two ends. The CDR3 contains 13 residues. Germline CDR1 is SGHVS and CDR2 is FNYEAQ. CDR3 residues: CASSRTPGGEQYF. As DNA, the CDR3 is TGTGCCAGCAGCCGTACCCCAGGGGGGGAGCAGTACTTC.

The J gene is TRBJ2-2, the V gene TRBV19; 11 bases agree with TRBD2. The germline V gene encodes CDR1 LNHDA and CDR2 SQIVND (reference sequence). The CDR3 spans 14 residues. V lost 9 bases to trimming and J lost 6 bases; unmatched junction nucleotides: 6. CDR3 loop: CASNVLAGAGELFF. CDR3 coding DNA: TGTGCCAGCAACGTACTAGCGGGAGCCGGGGAGCTGTTTTTT.

This chain joins TRBV29-1 and TRBJ1-1, with 10 bases lining up with TRBD1. The germline gives CDR1 SQVTM, CDR2 ANQGSEA. CDR3 length equals 13 residues. Trimming took 6 bases from V and 5 from J; bases not matched to a gene: 6. CDR3 DNA sequence: TGCAGCGTCCTAGGACAGGGGGGGACTGAAGCTTTCTTT. This gives the protein CSVLGQGGTEAFF.

This clonotype was seen a few times. The chain recombines TRBV3-1 with TRBJ1-2, with a weak D call TRBD1 (6 bases). V lost 5 bases to trimming and J lost 7 bases, with 17 bases between them. The CDR3 covers 14 residues. The germline V gene encodes CDR1 LGHDT and CDR2 YNNKEL (reference sequence). CDR3 DNA sequence: TGTGCCAGCAGCGGAGGACAGATCCTCCTTGGCTACACCTTC. It codes for CASSGGQILLGYTF. The whole variable domain, filled in from reference TRBV3-1 and TRBJ1-2, reads DTAVSQTPKYLVTQMGNDKSIKCEQNLGHDTMYWYKQDSKKFLKIMFSYNNKELIINETVPNRFSPKSPDKAHLNLHINSLELGDSAVYFCASSGGQILLGYTFGSGTRLTVV.

This clonotype was seen more than once but under ten times. The chain employs TRBV29-1 and TRBJ2-1, with 9 bases that match TRBD1. Trimming at V came to 6 bases and at J to 7 bases, leaving 10 bases not matched to a gene. The CDR3 runs to 14 residues. Germline V gene sequence: CDR1 SQVTM, CDR2 ANQGSEA. The CDR3 DNA follows: TGCAGCGTGGCGGGACAGGGATTCCCTAATGAGCAGTTCTTC. Residues: CSVAGQGFPNEQFF.

This rearrangement joins TRBV20-1 to TRBJ2-5; D is uncertain. Trimming shortened V by 3 bases and J by 9 bases, and 14 bases separated the two germline ends. The germline V gene encodes CDR1 DFQATT and CDR2 SNEGSKA (reference sequence). CDR3 length: 12 residues. The CDR3 DNA sequence: TGCAGTGCTAGGCGCGGCCAGGCGTCCCAGTACTTC. It encodes CSARRGQASQYF.

The chain joins TRBV2 to TRBJ1-5; no definite D call. V was pared by 3 bases and J by 2 bases, with 11 bases between. Germline CDR1 is SNHLY and CDR2 is FYNNEI. The CDR3 is made up of 15 amino acids. CDR3 sequence reads: CASSDLRRGNQPQHF. As DNA, the CDR3 is TGTGCCAGCAGTGACCTCCGGAGAGGCAATCAGCCCCAGCATTTT.

V gene TRBV15 combines with J gene TRBJ2-3; D remains unclear. Trimming pared 2 bases from V and 3 bases from J, leaving 3 bases between. CDR3 length: 12 amino acids. The germline V gene encodes CDR1 LNHNV and CDR2 YYDKDF (reference sequence). The CDR3 DNA sequence: TGTGCCACCAGCAGATGGACAGATACGCAGTATTTT. It specifies CATSRWTDTQYF. Full variable domain (missing parts from reference TRBV15 and TRBJ2-3): DAMVIQNPRYQVTQFGKPVTLSCSQTLNHNVMYWYQQKSSQAPKLLFHYYDKDFNNEADTPDNFQSRRPNTSFCFLDIRSPGLGDTAMYLCATSRWTDTQYFGPGTRLTVL.

This clonotype was counted only a few times. The V gene is TRBV20-1, the J gene TRBJ2-4; D ambiguous. This CDR3 is 14 amino acids long. Germline lookup yields CDR1 DFQATT and CDR2 SNEGSKA (reference sequence). Trimming took off 6 bases at V and 0 bases at J, with 12 bases between the two ends. The CDR3 protein is CSAPGSLAKNIQYF. The CDR3 DNA reads as TGCAGTGCCCCCGGATCTTTAGCCAAAAACATTCAGTACTTC.

This clonotype has a count of ten or more. V is TRBV4-2 and J is TRBJ1-2; D gene uncertain. Germline values: CDR1 LGHNA, CDR2 YNFKEQ. This CDR3 has 14 amino acids. V shed 4 bases and J shed 0 bases, with 9 bases lying between them. The CDR3 region is CASSPRIANYGYTF. The CDR3 DNA is TGTGCCAGCAGCCCGCGGATAGCTAACTATGGCTACACCTTC.

This clonotype was recorded a few times. V and J are TRBV3-1 and TRBJ2-7; no clear D gene. CDR1 is LGHDT, CDR2 YNNKEL, per germline (reference sequence). The CDR3 runs 14 residues. Deletions cut 1 base from V and 2 bases from J, with 9 bases between. Here the CDR3 reads CASSQVATAYEQYF. Written as DNA, the CDR3 is TGTGCCAGCAGCCAAGTTGCCACGGCCTACGAGCAGTACTTC.

This clonotype showed up just a few times. V usage is TRBV4-1 and J usage is TRBJ1-5; tentative D call: TRBD1 (5 bases). Germline V lookup: CDR1 MGHRA, CDR2 YSYEKL. The CDR3 has 17 amino acids. Trimming cost V 0 bases and J 4 bases, with 16 bases left between them. Here the CDR3 DNA reads TGCGCCAGCAGCCAAGATGGATCGGGAGCAGGGAATCAGCCCCAGCATTTT. This gives the protein CASSQDGSGAGNQPQHF.

V gene TRBV21-1 combines with J gene TRBJ2-5. TRBV21-1 is marked as a pseudogene. CDR3 length: 13 amino acids. The CDR3 DNA follows: TGTGCCAGCAGCAAAGAAGGCGTGGAGACCCAGTACTTC. This translates into CASSKEGVETQYF.

In its sample, this clonotype was seen a few times. This chain links TRBV12-3 or TRBV12-4 with TRBJ2-4; 7 nucleotides match TRBD2. V trimming: 5 bases; J trimming: 9 bases; junction bases outside the gene matches: 4. This CDR3 contains 12 residues. CDR3 protein: CASSTGGRIQYF. CDR3 coding DNA: TGTGCCAGCAGTACGGGGGGACGCATTCAGTACTTC.

The chain is built from TRBV20-1 and TRBJ2-7; possibly TRBD1 for D (5 bases). Germline loops: CDR1 DFQATT, CDR2 SNEGSKA (reference sequence). CDR3 length equals 13 residues. Trimming stripped 2 bases from V and 5 bases from J, with 13 bases between. CDR3: CSARIPRVHEQYF. CDR3 sequence (DNA): TGCAGTGCTAGAATCCCCAGGGTCCACGAGCAGTACTTC.

The V call is TRBV19, the J call TRBJ2-3; maybe TRBD2 (6 bases). This CDR3 has 15 amino acids. V was pared by 3 bases and J by 3 bases, with 13 bases between. Germline assignment: CDR1 LNHDA and CDR2 SQIVND (reference sequence). CDR3 nucleotide sequence: TGTGCCAGTAGTATCGGGGGAGTTGGAACAGATACGCAGTATTTT. This encodes CASSIGGVGTDTQYF. Variable domain in full (rest from reference TRBV19 and TRBJ2-3): DGGITQSPKYLFRKEGQNVTLSCEQNLNHDAMYWYRQDPGQGLRLIYYSQIVNDFQKGDIAEGYSVSREKKESFPLTVTSAQKNPTAFYLCASSIGGVGTDTQYFGPGTRLTVL.

The chain couples TRBV9 to TRBJ2-2, with D uncertain. The germline gives CDR1 SGDLS, CDR2 YYNGEE. This CDR3 is built from 16 residues. The V gene lost 4 bases and the J gene lost 5 bases, with 18 bases spanning the gap. The DNA of the CDR3 is TGTGCCAGCAGCCCAAGGACCCGGGTGGGGACCGGGGAGCTGTTTTTT. Amino acids: CASSPRTRVGTGELFF.

This sequence joins TRBV9 and TRBJ2-3, with a weak D call TRBD1 (5 bases). This CDR3 is built from 12 residues. The germline CDR1 and CDR2 sequences are SGDLS and YYNGEE. V lost 7 bases and J lost 6, with 12 bases in between. DNA for the CDR3: TGTGCCAGCGGCCAACAGGTGGATACGCAGTATTTT. It specifies CASGQQVDTQYF.

This clonotype has more than one count but fewer than ten. This sequence joins TRBV5-1 and TRBJ2-3, with 9 bases fitting TRBD2. J gave up 3 bases and V 0 bases, and 8 bases lay outside the gene matches. Germline V gene data show CDR1 as SGHRS and CDR2 as YFSETQ. The CDR3 length is 17 residues. The CDR3 nucleotides are TGCGCCAGCAGCTTGGCGGCGGGAGGGCCGGGGACAGATACGCAGTATTTT. Protein product: CASSLAAGGPGTDTQYF.

This clonotype was recorded a few times. Relative to the germline gene, one junction end is altered; a read error may explain this. The chain recombines TRBV7-9 with TRBJ2-1; 7 bases map to TRBD1. CDR3 length: 14 amino acids. Germline V gene sequence: CDR1 SEHNR, CDR2 FQNEAQ (reference sequence). The CDR3 coding sequence is TGTACCAGCGGTAGGGCAGGGGGCTACAATGAGCAGTTCTTC. Its translation: CTSGRAGGYNEQFF.

This clonotype was observed at least ten times. This chain connects TRBV4-2 to TRBJ1-2, with 9 bases fitting TRBD1. Trimming cost V 0 bases and J 4 bases; bases outside gene matches: 3. The CDR3 has 15 amino acids. Germline V gene data show CDR1 as LGHNA and CDR2 as YNFKEQ. The CDR3 bases are TGTGCCAGCAGCCAAGAGACAGGGGGTAGCTATGGCTACACCTTC. Protein product: CASSQETGGSYGYTF.

This clonotype was seen ten or more times. The chain has TRBV3-1 and TRBJ2-3; maybe TRBD2 (5 bases). The CDR3 is 15 amino acids. V lost 3 bases and J lost 2, with 12 bases in between. Germline loops: CDR1 LGHDT, CDR2 YNNKEL (reference sequence). CDR3 DNA sequence: TGTGCCAGCAGCCAGCGGGCTCCCTCCACAGATACGCAGTATTTT. Protein: CASSQRAPSTDTQYF.

This chain joins TRBV5-1 and TRBJ1-2, with D perhaps TRBD1 (6 bases). The V end was cut by 1 base, the J end by 8 bases, with 18 bases between. The CDR3 has 15 amino acids. Germline V gives CDR1 SGHRS, CDR2 YFSETQ. CDR3 region: CASSLSPGEDLGYTF. The DNA of the CDR3 is TGCGCCAGCAGCTTGAGTCCAGGGGAGGATCTGGGCTACACCTTC.

The genes are TRBV30 and TRBJ1-5; unclear D gene. Trimming took off 0 bases at V and 3 bases at J, with 12 bases between the two ends. The V gene's germline CDR1 is GTSNPN and CDR2 SVGIG (reference sequence). The CDR3 consists of 15 residues. CDR3 bases: TGTGCCTGGAGTGTACTTTCAGGAGACAATCAGCCCCAGCATTTT. This gives the protein CAWSVLSGDNQPQHF.

The chain is built from TRBV27 and TRBJ2-6, with no clear D. Germline CDR1 reads MNHEY; CDR2 reads SMNVEV (reference sequence). V was trimmed by 3 bases and J by 3 bases, leaving 12 bases between them. The CDR3 length is 16 residues. The CDR3 coding sequence is TGTGCCAGCAGTTTTTGGGGTGTCGGTGGGGCCAACGTCCTGACTTTC. The encoded protein is CASSFWGVGGANVLTF.

Many counts were recorded for this clonotype. The rearrangement links TRBV3-1 to TRBJ2-2, with D hard to call. Deletions cut 4 bases from V and 4 bases from J, with 13 bases between. Germline lookup yields CDR1 LGHDT and CDR2 YNNKEL (reference sequence). CDR3 length: 15 residues. Written as DNA, the CDR3 is TGTGCCAGCAGCCCTACGAGTTTGGGCACCGGGGAGCTGTTTTTT. It specifies CASSPTSLGTGELFF.

This clonotype was recorded at least ten times. The chain couples TRBV5-1 to TRBJ2-2; no definite D call. V dropped 1 base and J dropped 4 bases, with 11 bases sitting between them. Germline V gene data show CDR1 as SGHRS and CDR2 as YFSETQ. The CDR3 length is 15 residues. The CDR3 reads CASSLTRTPTGELFF. The CDR3 DNA follows: TGCGCCAGCAGCTTGACAAGGACCCCCACCGGGGAGCTGTTTTTT.

The rearrangement uses TRBV11-3 and TRBJ2-1; possibly TRBD2 for D (5 bases). Trimming shortened V by 3 bases and J by 10 bases, and 13 bases separated the two germline ends. The germline V gene has CDR1 SGHNT and CDR2 YENEEA. This CDR3 region has 13 residues. This CDR3 is CASSFSGNKEQFF. Here the CDR3 DNA reads TGTGCCAGCAGCTTCTCCGGGAATAAGGAGCAGTTCTTC.

The CDR3 loop is CASSPRPGLGDSRNQPQHF. CDR3 nucleotide sequence: TGTGCCAGCTCACCACGGCCGGGACTGGGGGACAGTCGAAATCAGCCCCAGCATTTT. The V and J genes are TRBV18 and TRBJ1-5; 7 nucleotides match TRBD1. CDR1 and CDR2 from the germline V gene are KGHSH and LQKENI. Trimming at V came to 1 base and at J to 4 bases, leaving 16 bases not matched to a gene. The CDR3 sequence is 19 residues long.

The gene calls are TRBV21-1 and TRBJ2-7; TRBD2 is the table's D call, not checked against the DNA. TRBV21-1 is an annotated pseudogene. The CDR3 runs to 16 residues. CDR3 DNA: TGTGCCAGCAGCGGACTGACTAGCGCGAGCTCCTACGAGCAGTACTTC. Translation gives CASSGLTSASSYEQYF.